These 27 T cell receptor beta chains originate from one sample sequenced in a study of T-cell memory formation after mild COVID-19. TCRdb redid the calling of the 5' RACE reads with MiXCR, one entry per CDR3 protein. The sample gives 350,000 to 500,000 distinct CDR3 sequences, around a quarter of which show up once; under 15% is in the top ten. Material: PBMCs or a T cell subset sorted from them (not recorded which). The receptors were gathered from an adult woman who had mild COVID-19 (a few samples of this study predate the infection). Cell type and time point are not known.

This clonotype was seen more than once but under ten times. The chain has TRBV24-1 and TRBJ1-2, with D tentatively TRBD1 (5 bases). Germline V lookup: CDR1 KGHDR, CDR2 SFDVKD. CDR3 length: 14 residues. V was clipped by 1 base and J by 2 bases, with 7 bases between them. The CDR3 nucleotides read TGTGCCACCAGTGATTTTGACAGAAACTATGGCTACACCTTC. Translation gives CATSDFDRNYGYTF.

This clonotype appeared a few times. This chain links TRBV5-1 with TRBJ2-1; the D gene could be TRBD1 or TRBD2 (5 bases each). Germline-derived CDR1 and CDR2 are SGHRS and YFSETQ. This CDR3 comprises 16 residues. V lost 0 bases and J 0 bases, leaving 10 bases between the germline ends. CDR3 residues: CASSLEAGSSYNEQFF. CDR3 nucleotide sequence: TGCGCCAGCAGCTTGGAGGCAGGGAGCTCCTACAATGAGCAGTTCTTC.

The table lists this clonotype with a few counts. The V and J genes are TRBV25-1 and TRBJ2-5; TRBD1 matches at 8 bases. V lost 1 base, J lost 5 bases, and 6 bases stayed unmatched. The CDR3 is 15 amino acids. Germline V lookup: CDR1 MGHDK, CDR2 SYGVNS. The CDR3 DNA reads as TGTGCCAGCAGTGAATCCAGGGGGCATGGGGAGACCCAGTACTTC. Its translation: CASSESRGHGETQYF. Drawing the rest from reference TRBV25-1 and TRBJ2-5, the complete variable domain is EADIYQTPRYLVIGTGKKITLECSQTMGHDKMYWYQQDPGMELHLIHYSYGVNSTEKGDLSSESTVSRIRTEHFPLTLESARPSHTSQYLCASSESRGHGETQYFGPGTRLLVL.

The rearrangement links TRBV19 to TRBJ1-3, with D perhaps TRBD1 (6 bases). Between the trimmed V and J ends, which lost 5 bases and 4 bases, there was a span of 12 bases. Germline CDR1 is LNHDA and CDR2 is SQIVND (reference sequence). This CDR3 is built from 14 residues. CDR3 DNA sequence: TGTGCCAGTAGTGAACCGGGACAAGGAAACACCATATATTTT. Translating gives CASSEPGQGNTIYF.

This clonotype was detected ten times or more. The chain employs TRBV20-1 and TRBJ1-2; D gene ambiguous. CDR1 DFQATT and CDR2 SNEGSKA come from the germline V gene (reference sequence). Between the trimmed V and J ends, which lost 6 bases and 2 bases, there was a span of 13 bases. This CDR3 spans 13 amino acids. The CDR3 reads CSARNKDNYGYTF. For the CDR3, the DNA is TGCAGTGCCCGTAACAAAGACAACTATGGCTACACCTTC.

This clonotype appeared a few times. DNA for the CDR3: TGTGCCAGCAAGATACGGACAGGGATGACAGATACGCAGTATTTT. Amino acids: CASKIRTGMTDTQYF. The V and J genes are TRBV12-3 or TRBV12-4 and TRBJ2-3; the match to TRBD1 covers 8 bases. The CDR3 covers 15 residues. V shed 7 bases and J 3 bases; nucleotides not matched to a gene: 9.

The chain uses TRBV2 and TRBJ2-7; 10 nucleotides agree with TRBD1. Losses at the gene ends were 8 bases for V and 4 bases for J; bases not matched to a gene: 14. Germline assignment: CDR1 SNHLY and CDR2 FYNNEI. The length of the CDR3 is 16 residues. The CDR3: CASGRGFGTGAYEQYF. The CDR3 nucleotides read TGTGCCAGCGGTAGGGGATTTGGGACAGGGGCGTACGAGCAGTACTTC.

In its sample, this clonotype was seen a few times. This chain links TRBV5-6 with TRBJ2-3, with TRBD2 matching 9 bases. V was pared by 0 bases and J by 7 bases, with 6 bases of the junction left unmatched. This CDR3 has 15 amino acids. Per germline, CDR1 SGHDT and CDR2 YYEEEE. CDR3 residues: CASSLVPAGGNTQYF. The CDR3 nucleotides read TGTGCCAGCAGCTTGGTCCCAGCGGGGGGTAATACGCAGTATTTT.

This clonotype turned up a few times. This sequence joins TRBV29-1 and TRBJ1-1; D is uncertain. Germline lookup yields CDR1 SQVTM and CDR2 ANQGSEA. The CDR3 length is 14 residues. Trimming shortened V by 0 bases and J by 1 base, and 9 bases separated the two germline ends. This CDR3 is CSVEDPRRNTEAFF. In nucleotides, the CDR3 is TGCAGCGTTGAAGATCCCAGGAGGAACACTGAAGCTTTCTTT.

This clonotype was counted between two and nine times. The chain carries TRBV6-6 and TRBJ2-7; 16 bases match TRBD2. CDR1 MNHNY and CDR2 SVGAGI come from the germline V gene (reference sequence). The CDR3 is 18 residues long. V trimming: 4 bases; J trimming: 3 bases; junction bases outside the gene matches: 9. DNA for the CDR3: TGTGCCAGCAGTTCACCGGGACTAGCGGGAGGGGGGCACTACGAGCAGTACTTC. Residues: CASSSPGLAGGGHYEQYF.

The rearrangement uses TRBV5-1 and TRBJ2-3; D is ambiguous. CDR1 is SGHRS, CDR2 YFSETQ, per germline. The germline V and J ends were trimmed by 4 bases and 2 bases, with 17 bases remaining between them. CDR3 length equals 16 residues. This CDR3 is CASSPLTPGVTDTQYF. CDR3 DNA: TGCGCCAGCAGCCCCCTGACCCCAGGAGTCACAGATACGCAGTATTTT.

The CDR3 nucleotides read TGTGCCAGCAGCATTAGCGGGGTGCGCACAGATACGCAGTATTTT. Protein sequence: CASSISGVRTDTQYF. This sequence joins TRBV5-4 and TRBJ2-3, with TRBD2 matching over 8 bases. The junction had 5 bases not matched to a gene; V was cut back by 4 bases and J by 1 base. CDR3 length: 15 residues. Germline loops: CDR1 SGHNT, CDR2 YYREEE (reference sequence).

The rearrangement uses TRBV2 and TRBJ2-7; D could derive from TRBD1 or TRBD2 (5 bases each). The germline CDR1 and CDR2 sequences are SNHLY and FYNNEI. Trimming removed 1 base from V and 7 bases from J, with 14 bases in between. This CDR3 is built from 14 residues. CDR3 loop: CASSEEGDLREQYF. CDR3 nucleotide sequence: TGTGCCAGCAGTGAAGAAGGGGACCTACGTGAGCAGTACTTC.

The chain employs TRBV6-5 and TRBJ2-1, with TRBD1 identical over 11 bases. J gave up 9 bases and V 6 bases, and 4 bases lay outside the gene matches. This CDR3 is 13 amino acids long. The germline V gene has CDR1 MNHEY and CDR2 SVGAGI. This CDR3 reads CASRGQGASEQFF. CDR3 nucleotide sequence: TGTGCCAGCAGAGGACAGGGGGCCAGTGAGCAGTTCTTC.

The chain uses TRBV27 and TRBJ2-1; a possible D gene is TRBD2 (6 bases). V lost 0 bases to trimming and J lost 0 bases, with 18 bases between them. Per germline, CDR1 MNHEY and CDR2 SMNVEV (reference sequence). The CDR3 extends over 19 amino acids. The CDR3 region has the DNA TGTGCCAGCAGTTTATCTTACCTTTATCGGGAGACCTCCTACAATGAGCAGTTCTTC. This translates into CASSLSYLYRETSYNEQFF.

This clonotype came up many times. The chain combines TRBV18 with TRBJ2-6, with 7 bases that match TRBD1. Germline CDR1 KGHSH, CDR2 LQKENI. The CDR3 consists of 18 residues. V lost 1 base, J lost 0 bases, and 6 bases stayed unmatched. DNA of the CDR3: TGTGCCAGCTCACCACGAACAGGGGCTCTCTCTGGGGCCAACGTCCTGACTTTC. Translation: CASSPRTGALSGANVLTF.

The chain employs TRBV7-6 and TRBJ2-2; D is perhaps TRBD2 (7 bases). Germline assignment: CDR1 SGHVS and CDR2 FNYEAQ. The V end lost 3 bases, the J end lost 0 bases, and 11 bases lay between the germline ends. CDR3 length: 16 amino acids. This chain's CDR3 is CASSFSGGTNTGELFF. CDR3 sequence (DNA): TGTGCCAGCAGCTTCTCGGGGGGCACGAACACCGGGGAGCTGTTTTTT. Full variable domain (remainder filled in from reference TRBV7-6 and TRBJ2-2): GAGVSQSPRYKVTKRGQDVALRCDPISGHVSLYWYRQALGQGPEFLTYFNYEAQQDKSGLPNDRFSAERPEGSISTLTIQRTEQRDSAMYRCASSFSGGTNTGELFFGEGSRLTVL.

This clonotype has more than one count but fewer than ten. This chain joins TRBV12-3 or TRBV12-4 and TRBJ2-5; TRBD1 matches 10 bases. The V gene end was trimmed by 1 base and the J gene end by 5 bases; junction bases not matched to a gene: 4. This CDR3 contains 15 residues. CDR3 nucleotide sequence: TGTGCCAGCAGTTTAGGACAGGGGGCAGGGGAGACCCAGTACTTC. Translating gives CASSLGQGAGETQYF.

The V and J genes are TRBV7-8 and TRBJ2-5; D remains ambiguous. CDR1 is SGHVS and CDR2 is FQNEAQ in the germline V gene. V was cut by 4 bases and J by 2 bases, with 11 bases left in between. This CDR3 contains 14 residues. CDR3 sequence (DNA): TGTGCCAGCAGCTCCGCCGGGCTACAAGAGACCCAGTACTTC. This sequence encodes CASSSAGLQETQYF. The complete variable domain, with remaining parts taken from reference TRBV7-8 and TRBJ2-5, reads GAGVSQSPRYKVAKRGQDVALRCDPISGHVSLFWYQQALGQGPEFLTYFQNEAQLDKSGLPSDRFFAERPEGSVSTLKIQRTQQEDSAVYLCASSSAGLQETQYFGPGTRLLVL.

The rearrangement uses TRBV14 and TRBJ2-1; TRBD1 aligns across 8 bases. The CDR3 consists of 15 residues. Germline V gene lookup returns CDR1 SGHDN and CDR2 FVKESK. The trim removed 3 bases at V and 5 bases at J, leaving 6 bases unmatched. The CDR3 DNA reads TGTGCCAGCAGCCACCCGACAGGGGAGGACAATGAGCAGTTCTTC. Its translation is CASSHPTGEDNEQFF.

This clonotype occurred a few times. V usage is TRBV12-3 or TRBV12-4 and J usage is TRBJ2-3; TRBD2 agrees at 8 bases. The CDR3 has 18 amino acids. The J segment lost 0 bases and the V segment lost 1 base, leaving 9 bases of the junction unmatched. The CDR3 sequence is CASSLGPRGGNSTDTQYF. The CDR3 region has the DNA TGTGCCAGCAGTTTAGGGCCCCGGGGGGGTAACAGCACAGATACGCAGTATTTT.

This clonotype was picked up a small number of times. V is TRBV6-5 and J is TRBJ2-1; 7 bases align to TRBD1. This CDR3 spans 15 amino acids. V lost 5 bases, J lost 0 bases, and 4 bases stayed unmatched. Germline assignment: CDR1 MNHEY and CDR2 SVGAGI. The CDR3 sequence: CASSHRDSSYNEQFF. In DNA form, the CDR3 reads TGTGCCAGCAGTCACAGGGACAGCTCCTACAATGAGCAGTTCTTC.

The chain joins TRBV20-1 to TRBJ2-2, with D perhaps assigned TRBD1 or TRBD2 (5 bases each). Per germline, CDR1 DFQATT and CDR2 SNEGSKA (reference sequence). Trimming stripped 3 bases from V and 1 base from J, with 12 bases between. This CDR3 comprises 15 residues. The CDR3 nucleotides read TGCAGTGCTAGTAAAAGTGGGGGGAACACCGGGGAGCTGTTTTTT. This codes for CSASKSGGNTGELFF.

This chain connects TRBV6-6 to TRBJ2-7; possibly TRBD2 for D (5 bases). V was cut by 2 bases and J by 7 bases, with 15 bases left in between. The germline gives CDR1 MNHNY, CDR2 SVGAGI (reference sequence). The CDR3 contains 14 residues. The CDR3 nucleotides are TGTGCCAGCAGTTACCGGGGAATAAGTGGGGAGCAGTACTTC. It codes for CASSYRGISGEQYF.

The chain employs TRBV9 and TRBJ2-1; possible D gene TRBD2, 6 bases. The CDR3 consists of 15 residues. Trimming took 1 base from V and 5 from J, leaving 13 bases between them. The germline gives CDR1 SGDLS, CDR2 YYNGEE. CDR3 DNA sequence: TGTGCCAGCAGCGTATCTAGCGCGGTTGACAATGAGCAGTTCTTC. Residues: CASSVSSAVDNEQFF.

This clonotype was seen more than once but under ten times. The chain carries TRBV5-1 and TRBJ2-5; D not resolved. Trimming shortened V by 1 base and J by 5 bases, and 9 bases separated the two germline ends. Germline values: CDR1 SGHRS, CDR2 YFSETQ. This CDR3 has 13 amino acids. CDR3 coding DNA: TGCGCCAGCAGCTTGTTTGCATGGGAGACCCAGTACTTC. Protein sequence: CASSLFAWETQYF.

V gene TRBV29-1 combines with J gene TRBJ1-1; 11 positions agree with TRBD1. V shed 6 bases and J 2 bases; nucleotides not matched to a gene: 2. CDR1 is SQVTM, CDR2 ANQGSEA, per germline. The CDR3 runs to 13 residues. CDR3: CSVGQGANTEAFF. Here the CDR3 DNA reads TGCAGCGTAGGACAGGGGGCTAACACTGAAGCTTTCTTT. Combining the CDR3 with reference TRBV29-1 and TRBJ1-1 gives the whole variable domain SAVISQKPSRDICQRGTSLTIQCQVDSQVTMMFWYRQQPGQSLTLIATANQGSEATYESGFVIDKFPISRPNLTFSTLTVSNMSPEDSSIYLCSVGQGANTEAFFGQGTRLTVV.